The rows below give T cell receptor beta chains drawn from one sample of a study of T cells in Graves' hyperthyroidism and ophthalmopathy. TCRdb re-called the multiplex PCR reads through MiXCR, storing one row per CDR3 protein. The sample records nearly 750,000 distinct CDR3 sequences, 30% to 40% being singletons. The sequenced material came from blood. The origin of the receptors is a woman between 35 and 50 years old with Graves' hyperthyroidism. Each CDR3 is given with its conserved first and last residue. The listing skips clone size in some rows; elsewhere it reads once, few, many or a size class.

v_call	clone_size	j_call	cdr3_length	cdr3_aa
TRBV7-2	few	TRBJ2-3	14	CASSSGQGTDTQYF
TRBV20-1	many	TRBJ1-6	14	CSAAVEPYNSPLHF
TRBV6-5	-	TRBJ1-5	15	CASTLTGAKDQPQHF
TRBV25-1	many	TRBJ1-2	12	CASRQGNYGYTF
TRBV4-1	-	TRBJ2-5	15	CASSPSQAIQETQYF
TRBV7-8	few	TRBJ2-3	15	CASSYSGGSADTQYF
TRBV14	many	TRBJ1-5	15	CASSQVAGFGQPQHF
TRBV3-1	-	TRBJ1-2	15	CASSLRGLSYYGYTF
TRBV7-2	-	TRBJ1-6	14	CASSFEVLNSPLHF
TRBV10-3	-	TRBJ2-7	14	CAISGTMTYYEQYF
TRBV20-1	many	TRBJ1-3	18	CSARDRMGSRTSGNTIYF
TRBV19	many	TRBJ1-6	15	CASSTSRAINSPLHF
TRBV12-3/TRBV12-4	-	TRBJ1-1	18	CASSDRDRGPCGDTEAFF
TRBV12-3/TRBV12-4	many	TRBJ2-7	11	CASSRATEQYF
TRBV10-3	-	TRBJ2-2	16	CAISSPFGDRDGELFF
TRBV20-1	many	TRBJ2-7	14	CSARATTGSYEQYF
TRBV9	many	TRBJ1-3	14	CASSARTPSNTIYF
TRBV29-1	many	TRBJ1-2	14	CSVRQGPGIHGYTF
TRBV15	-	TRBJ1-2	13	CATSSFDRDGYTF
TRBV19	many	TRBJ1-1	13	CASRIGSLTEAFF
TRBV7-2	-	TRBJ1-6	16	CASSLYQPGQHSPLHF
TRBV7-8	many	TRBJ2-5	17	CASSLGEGGGSRETQYF
TRBV19	-	TRBJ2-2	12	CASSIGDVELFF
TRBV10-3	few	TRBJ2-7	12	CASSSVDYEQYF
TRBV10-3	once	TRBJ2-2	16	CAISEKVHRGAGELFF
TRBV7-9	once	TRBJ1-2	13	CASRPSAGVGYTF
TRBV7-2	few	TRBJ2-7	15	CASSHPGQGSYEQYF
TRBV6-6	few	TRBJ2-7	12	CASSYPPGEQYF